Sequencing of this T cell receptor beta chain was carried out in a study of human T cells and chemical hapten exposure. In germline, CDR1 is DFQATT, CDR2 SNEGSKA (reference sequence). This CDR3 is 16 amino acids long. The V and J ends lost 2 bases and 9 bases, in that order; junction bases with no gene match: 12. Library construction involved attaching unique molecular identifiers to individual cDNA molecules, which allowed quantitative, reproducible TCR counting. TCRdb re-derived calls from the RACE reads in MiXCR, one entry per CDR3 protein. The table records roughly 60,000 distinct CDR3 sequences, 6.7% of them present only once. Time point defined: pre-sensitization, week 0. The treatment was: therapeutic diphenylcyclopropenone sensitization with weekly scalp DPC. Researchers sampled blood before each patch test went on. This clonotype has ten or more counts.

The chain links TRBV20-1 to TRBJ1-6; 8 bases map to TRBD1. The TCR sequence derives from a woman aged 25 to 45 with alopecia areata. Some clones in this sample may be carry-over from other donors' samples. The sample consisted of whole blood, taken in connection with sensitization to the hapten diphenylcyclopropenone (DPC). The DNA of the CDR3 is TGCAGTGCTAGACGAACAGGGGGAGATACATTTTCACCCCTCCACTTT. It yields the protein CSARRTGGDTFSPLHF.